The TCR beta chain described here comes from a study of technical replicates of blood from several donors. Measured with immunoSEQ multiplex PCR; TCRdb has only the in-frame clones, and not every one. This table has roughly 100,000 clones, approximately 95% appearing once. The CDR3 totals 18 residues. Germline V gives CDR1 SGDLS, CDR2 YYNGEE. V was clipped by 0 bases and J by 0 bases; unmatched bases: 11. Specimen: T cells isolated from PBMCs. The chain uses TRBV9 and TRBJ1-1; 7 positions agree with TRBD1. This sequence originates from a human donor in good health. The CDR3 DNA reads as TGTGCCAGCAGCGTAGAGAGGACAGGACTGTGGCTGAACACTGAAGCTTTCTTT. Protein: CASSVERTGLWLNTEAFF.